The 15 T cell receptor beta chains listed next were all sequenced from one sample in a study of low-dose radiotherapy and immunotherapy resistance in tumors. TRAV- and TRBV-specific primers were used for first-strand cDNA, which covered alpha and beta chains. Both a constant-region primer and a V-primer adapter served to amplify TCRs across roughly 20 PCR cycles. TCRdb re-derived calls from the reads in MiXCR, one entry per CDR3 protein. The sample comprises thousands of distinct CDR3 sequences, around two thirds of which are singletons, and about 12% rests with the top ten. The source is a human donor with advanced metastatic prostate, ovarian, gallbladder or colorectal cancer (not recorded which). This table probably holds off-target reads from a library built for another chain.

The chain carries TRBV29-1 and TRBJ1-1; no clear D gene. Per the germline V gene, CDR1 is SQVTM and CDR2 is ANQGSEA. V was pared by 4 bases and J by 7 bases, with 10 bases between. This CDR3 has 11 amino acids. The CDR3 loop reads CSVVQWGEAFF. CDR3 DNA: TGCAGCGTTGTCCAGTGGGGTGAAGCTTTCTTT.

The chain employs TRBV7-9 and TRBJ2-3; D is uncertain. The germline gives CDR1 SEHNR, CDR2 FQNEAQ (reference sequence). CDR3 size: 14 residues. The V end lost 2 bases, the J end lost 2 bases, and 8 bases lay between the germline ends. The CDR3 is CASSLQASTDTQYF. CDR3 coding DNA: TGTGCCAGCAGCTTACAGGCTTCCACAGATACGCAGTATTTT.

The J gene is TRBJ1-4, the V gene TRBV5-4; possible D gene TRBD1, 6 bases. The CDR3 spans 15 residues. Germline values: CDR1 SGHNT, CDR2 YYREEE (reference sequence). The germline V and J ends were trimmed by 1 base and 5 bases, with 12 bases remaining between them. CDR3 loop: CASSLYAGANEKLFF. The CDR3 nucleotides read TGTGCCAGCAGCTTGTACGCGGGGGCGAATGAAAAACTGTTTTTT.

The CDR3 sequence is CSVKGRANTGELFF. The CDR3 DNA reads TGCAGTGTCAAAGGGCGGGCAAACACCGGGGAGCTGTTTTTT. V usage is TRBV20-1 and J usage is TRBJ2-2; tentative D call: TRBD2 (5 bases). The V gene's germline CDR1 is DFQATT and CDR2 SNEGSKA (reference sequence). Trimming stripped 7 bases from V and 2 bases from J, with 14 bases between. There are 14 residues in the CDR3.

The CDR3 reads CASNPSGGETQYF. DNA for the CDR3: TGTGCCAGCAATCCTAGTGGTGGTGAGACCCAGTACTTC. The V gene is TRBV6-6, the J gene TRBJ2-5; D is unclear. The CDR3 spans 13 residues. With 7 bases removed from V and 5 bases from J, the gap between germline ends came to 14 bases. The germline V gene has CDR1 MNHNY and CDR2 SVGAGI (reference sequence).

CDR3 sequence reads: CASSQPGQGLYEQYF. The CDR3 coding sequence is TGTGCCAGCAGTCAGCCGGGACAGGGACTTTACGAGCAGTACTTC. The chain uses TRBV28 and TRBJ2-7; 9 bases agree with TRBD1. The CDR3 length is 15 residues. Germline-derived CDR1 and CDR2 are MDHEN and SYDVKM. After removal of 5 bases from V and 4 bases from J, the junction contained 9 bases not matched to a gene.

V gene TRBV3-1 combines with J gene TRBJ2-2, with 8 bases identical to TRBD2. V was clipped by 4 bases and J by 4 bases; unmatched bases: 8. Germline CDR1 and CDR2: LGHDT and YNNKEL (reference sequence). CDR3 length: 16 residues. CDR3 DNA sequence: TGTGCCAGCAGCCCCCGTAGGAGCGGGAGCACCGGGGAGCTGTTTTTT. This translates into CASSPRRSGSTGELFF.

The CDR3 DNA sequence: TGTGCCAGCAGCTTCAGGGGGCTAGAGGAGACCCAGTACTTC. This codes for CASSFRGLEETQYF. The V call is TRBV28, the J call TRBJ2-5; 8 bases align to TRBD1. The germline gives CDR1 MDHEN, CDR2 SYDVKM. This CDR3 has 14 residues. Trimming took 6 bases from V and 5 from J; bases not matched to a gene: 8.

This clonotype is labeled large (0.1 to 1%). The rearrangement joins TRBV20-1 to TRBJ2-5, with no clear D. V was cut by 3 bases and J by 0 bases, with 5 bases left in between. The CDR3 extends over 12 amino acids. CDR1 and CDR2 (germline): DFQATT, SNEGSKA (reference sequence). CDR3 sequence: CSASHNQETQYF. The CDR3 nucleotides read TGCAGTGCTAGCCACAACCAAGAGACCCAGTACTTC.

V and J are TRBV6-1 and TRBJ2-7; D is perhaps TRBD1 (6 bases). Trimming pared 7 bases from V and 6 bases from J, leaving 19 bases between. Looked up from germline, CDR1 is MNHNS and CDR2 is SASEGT. The CDR3 spans 14 residues. The CDR3: CASTPGVGGSEQYF. DNA of the CDR3: TGTGCCAGCACCCCCGGGGTAGGGGGAAGCGAGCAGTACTTC.

The gene calls are TRBV29-1 and TRBJ1-1; a weak D match, TRBD1 (6 bases). CDR1 and CDR2 (germline): SQVTM, ANQGSEA. The CDR3 covers 13 residues. V was clipped by 7 bases and J by 4 bases, with 16 bases between them. Here the CDR3 reads CSAERGEGTEAFF. The CDR3 nucleotides read TGCAGCGCCGAGAGGGGGGAGGGCACTGAAGCTTTCTTT.

The rearrangement links TRBV5-1 to TRBJ2-1; 7 bases agree with TRBD2. Germline lookup yields CDR1 SGHRS and CDR2 YFSETQ. V gave up 4 bases and J gave up 4 bases; unmatched junction bases: 11. The CDR3 length is 16 residues. The CDR3 nucleotides read TGCGCCAGCAGCCCGGCTTCTAGCGGAGGATACAATGAGCAGTTCTTC. This codes for CASSPASSGGYNEQFF.

This clonotype was seen a single time. The genes are TRBV12-3 or TRBV12-4 and TRBJ2-7; no definite D call. Trimming removed 2 bases at V and 4 bases at J, with 18 bases between. This CDR3 comprises 16 residues. CDR3 DNA sequence: TGTGCCAGCAGTTTAAGGCGTGTAGGTGCCCTATACGAGCAGTACTTC. Amino acid sequence: CASSLRRVGALYEQYF.

The genes are TRBV29-1 and TRBJ2-7; perhaps TRBD1 as D (5 bases). Per germline, CDR1 SQVTM and CDR2 ANQGSEA. The CDR3 has 12 residues. Deletions cut 6 bases from V and 3 bases from J, with 12 bases between. The CDR3 here is CSVMTDSYEQYF. The CDR3, as DNA: TGCAGCGTCATGACAGACAGCTACGAGCAGTACTTC.

Concerning this clonotype itself: At one of its ends the junction is not consistent with the germline gene, which may arise from a read error. The chain is built from TRBV9 and TRBJ2-5, with 8 bases fitting TRBD2. This CDR3 is built from 16 residues. Germline V CDR1 and CDR2: SGDLS, YYNGEE. The CDR3 DNA reads as TGTGCCAGCAGTGTAGGTCGCGGGGGGAGCCAAGAGACCCAGTACTTC. It is translated as CASSVGRGGSQETQYF.